This TCR beta chain appears in the sequencing data of a study of blood T cell repertoires in COVID-19. Libraries were prepared by immunoSEQ multiplex PCR; TCRdb keeps only in-frame clonotypes and omits some of them. The sample yields about 250,000 clones, around 86% seen once. V was trimmed by 5 bases and J by 7 bases, leaving 20 bases between them. Germline-derived CDR1 and CDR2 are MNHNY and SVGAGI (reference sequence). The CDR3 extends over 15 amino acids. This TCR derives from an elderly woman with COVID-19, enrolled during active disease. Input material: peripheral blood. V and J are TRBV6-6 and TRBJ1-2; D not certain. DNA of the CDR3: TGTGCCAGCAGTGGATATTCTTGGTTGCCTAGTGGCTACACCTTC. Translation: CASSGYSWLPSGYTF.